Listed here are 12 T cell receptor beta chains from one sample, sequenced in a study of cytomegalovirus exposure and HLA in healthy donors. PCR employed 60 Vbeta and 13 Jbeta primers. Profiling relied on immunoSEQ multiplex PCR, and the TCRdb table lists in-frame clones only, not all of them. The top ten hold roughly 1.3% of the sample, which has 200,000 to 250,000 clones, 65% to 90% seen once. The specimen was PBMCs. The receptors were sampled from a girl between 5 and 17 years old in good health and CMV-seronegative.

The chain has TRBV28 and TRBJ1-2; 8 positions match TRBD1. Germline V lookup: CDR1 MDHEN, CDR2 SYDVKM. The CDR3 totals 12 residues. J lost 6 bases, V lost 10 bases, and 7 bases had no gene match. This CDR3 reads CANHRQGNGYTF. The CDR3 region has the DNA TGTGCCAACCACCGACAGGGGAATGGCTACACCTTC.

The gene calls are TRBV27 and TRBJ1-2; a possible D gene is TRBD1 (5 bases). The CDR3 spans 16 residues. Germline V lookup: CDR1 MNHEY, CDR2 SMNVEV (reference sequence). Deletions cut 0 bases from V and 6 bases from J, with 17 bases between. The CDR3 region is CASSLSGLSLADGYTF. The CDR3, as DNA: TGTGCCAGCAGTTTATCGGGACTTTCCCTCGCGGATGGCTACACCTTC.

The chain has TRBV20-1 and TRBJ2-7; no firm D call. Germline lookup yields CDR1 DFQATT and CDR2 SNEGSKA (reference sequence). This CDR3 is built from 11 residues. V gave up 0 bases and J gave up 3 bases, with 3 bases separating them. CDR3 residues: CSARDVYEQYF. The CDR3 DNA is TGCAGTGCTAGAGACGTCTACGAGCAGTACTTC.

The chain employs TRBV7-9 and TRBJ1-1; the match to TRBD1 covers 7 bases. J lost 0 bases, V lost 4 bases, and 2 bases had no gene match. CDR3 length: 14 residues. CDR1 is SEHNR and CDR2 is FQNEAQ in the germline V gene (reference sequence). The CDR3 DNA reads TGTGCCAGCAGCTCACAGGGGATGAACACTGAAGCTTTCTTT. It encodes CASSSQGMNTEAFF.

This sequence joins TRBV27 and TRBJ2-7; TRBD1 matches at 7 bases. The CDR3 has 13 residues. The ends lost 3 bases at V and 3 bases at J; junction bases unmatched: 2. The germline gives CDR1 MNHEY, CDR2 SMNVEV (reference sequence). The CDR3 nucleotides read TGTGCCAGCAGTTTGGGACAGATCTACGAGCAGTACTTC. Translating gives CASSLGQIYEQYF.

This clone was seen a single time. The V and J genes are TRBV5-4 and TRBJ2-7; D perhaps matches TRBD1 (6 bases). Germline CDR1 is SGHNT and CDR2 is YYREEE (reference sequence). There are 14 residues in the CDR3. V shed 5 bases and J shed 7 bases, with 19 bases lying between them. The CDR3, as DNA: TGTGCCAGCAGATGGGATAGGGACACCTTAGAGCAGTACTTC. Translation gives CASRWDRDTLEQYF.

V is TRBV4-2 and J is TRBJ1-6; 9 bases are a match to TRBD1. V shed 0 bases, J shed 9 bases, and the junction held 6 bases outside the gene matches. Germline V CDR1 and CDR2: LGHNA, YNFKEQ. The CDR3 loop spans 16 amino acids. Here the CDR3 reads CASSQDGTGLRSPLHF. As DNA, the CDR3 is TGTGCCAGCAGCCAAGATGGGACAGGGTTGCGTTCACCCCTCCACTTT.

The chain is built from TRBV12-5 and TRBJ2-7; 7 positions match TRBD1. Germline V gene lookup returns CDR1 LGHNT and CDR2 FRNRAP. The CDR3 covers 15 residues. V shed 6 bases and J 2 bases; nucleotides not matched to a gene: 10. The CDR3 nucleotides are TGTGCTAGTGGCGACGGGACAGTTTCACCCTACGAGCAGTACTTC. Translating it yields CASGDGTVSPYEQYF.

V and J are TRBV5-1 and TRBJ1-1; 7 nucleotides line up with TRBD1. The V segment lost 0 bases and the J segment 4 bases; nucleotides outside the gene matches: 9. The CDR3 sequence is 16 residues long. The V gene's germline CDR1 is SGHRS and CDR2 YFSETQ. CDR3 loop: CASSLAITGEATEAFF. The CDR3, as DNA: TGCGCCAGCAGCTTGGCCATCACAGGGGAGGCCACTGAAGCTTTCTTT. Combining the CDR3 with reference TRBV5-1 and TRBJ1-1 gives the whole variable domain KAGVTQTPRYLIKTRGQQVTLSCSPISGHRSVSWYQQTPGQGLQFLFEYFSETQRNKGNFPGRFSGRQFSNSRSEMNVSTLELGDSALYLCASSLAITGEATEAFFGQGTRLTVV.

The chain recombines TRBV4-1 with TRBJ2-3, with D possibly being TRBD2 (5 bases). The CDR3 is made up of 16 amino acids. Germline V gene sequence: CDR1 MGHRA, CDR2 YSYEKL. The ends were cut back, 0 bases at V and 4 bases at J, with 14 bases in the middle. The CDR3 DNA is TGCGCCAGCAGCCAAGATAGAGGGTTACCCTCAGATACGCAGTATTTT. The encoded protein is CASSQDRGLPSDTQYF.

The rearrangement uses TRBV6-5 and TRBJ1-1; TRBD1 agrees at 10 bases. J gave up 2 bases and V 5 bases, and 5 bases lay outside the gene matches. Germline CDR1 is MNHEY and CDR2 is SVGAGI. The CDR3 has 15 residues. CDR3 loop: CASSGTGVGNTEAFF. Written as DNA, the CDR3 is TGTGCCAGCAGTGGGACAGGGGTCGGTAACACTGAAGCTTTCTTT.

This chain joins TRBV29-1 and TRBJ2-5; 10 nucleotides line up with TRBD2. This CDR3 has 14 amino acids. The germline V gene encodes CDR1 SQVTM and CDR2 ANQGSEA. J lost 2 bases, V lost 6 bases, and 6 bases had no gene match. CDR3 sequence (DNA): TGCAGCGTAACTAGCGGGGTAGCTCAAGAGACCCAGTACTTC. Encoded protein: CSVTSGVAQETQYF.